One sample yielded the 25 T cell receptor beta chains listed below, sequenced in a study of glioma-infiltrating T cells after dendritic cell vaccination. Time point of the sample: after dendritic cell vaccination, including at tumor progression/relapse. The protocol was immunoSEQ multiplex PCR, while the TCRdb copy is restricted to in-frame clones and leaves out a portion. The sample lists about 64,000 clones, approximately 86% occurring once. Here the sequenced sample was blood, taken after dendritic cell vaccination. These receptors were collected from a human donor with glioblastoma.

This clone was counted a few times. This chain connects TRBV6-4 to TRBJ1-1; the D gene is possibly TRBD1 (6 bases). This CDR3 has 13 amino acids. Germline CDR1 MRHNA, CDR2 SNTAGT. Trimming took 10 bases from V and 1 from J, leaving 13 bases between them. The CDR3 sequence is CANKTGTNTEAFF. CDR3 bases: TGTGCCAACAAGACAGGAACGAACACTGAAGCTTTCTTT.

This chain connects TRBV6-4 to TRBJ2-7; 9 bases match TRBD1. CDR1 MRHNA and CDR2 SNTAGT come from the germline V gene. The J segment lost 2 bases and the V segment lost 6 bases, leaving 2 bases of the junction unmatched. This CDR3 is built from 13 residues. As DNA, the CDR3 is TGTGCCAGCAGGGGACAGGGCCCCTACGAGCAGTACTTC. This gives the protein CASRGQGPYEQYF.

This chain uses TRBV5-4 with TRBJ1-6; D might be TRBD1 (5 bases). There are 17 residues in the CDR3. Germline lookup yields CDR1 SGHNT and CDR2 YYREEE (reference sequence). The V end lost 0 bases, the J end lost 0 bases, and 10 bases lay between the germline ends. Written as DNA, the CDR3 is TGTGCCAGCAGCTTGGCCGGGGGGAGCTCCTATAATTCACCCCTCCACTTT. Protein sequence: CASSLAGGSSYNSPLHF.

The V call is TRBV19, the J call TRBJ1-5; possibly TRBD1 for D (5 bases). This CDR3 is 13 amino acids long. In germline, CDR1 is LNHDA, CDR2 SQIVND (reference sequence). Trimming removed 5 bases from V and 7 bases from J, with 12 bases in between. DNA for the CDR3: TGTGCCAGTAGTCCGCGGCCAGGGCAGCCCCAGCATTTT. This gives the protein CASSPRPGQPQHF. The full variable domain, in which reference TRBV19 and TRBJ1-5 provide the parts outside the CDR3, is DGGITQSPKYLFRKEGQNVTLSCEQNLNHDAMYWYRQDPGQGLRLIYYSQIVNDFQKGDIAEGYSVSREKKESFPLTVTSAQKNPTAFYLCASSPRPGQPQHFGDGTRLSIL.

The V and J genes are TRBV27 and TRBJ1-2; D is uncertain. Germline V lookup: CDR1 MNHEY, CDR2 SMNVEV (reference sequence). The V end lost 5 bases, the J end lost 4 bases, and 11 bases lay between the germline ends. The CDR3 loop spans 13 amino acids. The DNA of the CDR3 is TGTGCCAGCAGTCGGGCGGGGAGCTATGGCTACACCTTC. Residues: CASSRAGSYGYTF.

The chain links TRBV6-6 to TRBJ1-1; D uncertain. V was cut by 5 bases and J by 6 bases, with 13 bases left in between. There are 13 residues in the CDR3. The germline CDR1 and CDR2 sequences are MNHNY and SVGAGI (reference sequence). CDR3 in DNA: TGTGCCAGCAGTCTCGGGGTTGGGGCTGAAGCTTTCTTT. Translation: CASSLGVGAEAFF.

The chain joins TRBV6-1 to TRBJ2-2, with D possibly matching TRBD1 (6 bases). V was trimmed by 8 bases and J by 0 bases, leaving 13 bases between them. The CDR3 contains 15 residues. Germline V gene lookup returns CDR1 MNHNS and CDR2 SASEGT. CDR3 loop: CASGSGQSNTGELFF. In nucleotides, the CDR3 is TGTGCCAGCGGGTCAGGACAGTCGAACACCGGGGAGCTGTTTTTT.

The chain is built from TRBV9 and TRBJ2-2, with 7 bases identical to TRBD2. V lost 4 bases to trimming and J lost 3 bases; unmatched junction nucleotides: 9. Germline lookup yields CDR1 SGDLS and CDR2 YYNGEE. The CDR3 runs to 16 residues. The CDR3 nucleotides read TGTGCCAGCAGCCCGGATCGGACTAGTGACACCGGGGAGCTGTTTTTT. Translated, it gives CASSPDRTSDTGELFF.

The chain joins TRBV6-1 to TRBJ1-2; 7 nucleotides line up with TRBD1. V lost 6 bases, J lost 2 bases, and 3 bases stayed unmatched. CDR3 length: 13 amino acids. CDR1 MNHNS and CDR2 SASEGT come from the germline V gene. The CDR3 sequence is CASRVTGNYGYTF. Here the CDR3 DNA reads TGTGCCAGCAGGGTGACAGGGAACTATGGCTACACCTTC.

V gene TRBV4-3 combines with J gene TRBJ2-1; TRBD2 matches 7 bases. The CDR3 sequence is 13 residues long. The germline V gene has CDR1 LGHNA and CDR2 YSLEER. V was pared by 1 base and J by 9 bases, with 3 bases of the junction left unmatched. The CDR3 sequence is CASSQASGGEQFF. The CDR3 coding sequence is TGCGCCAGCAGCCAAGCTAGCGGCGGTGAGCAGTTCTTC.

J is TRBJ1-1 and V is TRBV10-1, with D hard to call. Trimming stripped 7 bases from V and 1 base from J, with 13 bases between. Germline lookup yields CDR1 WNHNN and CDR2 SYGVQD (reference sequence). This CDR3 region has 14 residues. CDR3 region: CASTGSSGNTEAFF. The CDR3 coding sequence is TGCGCCAGCACCGGTTCATCGGGGAACACTGAAGCTTTCTTT.

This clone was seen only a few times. The CDR3 bases are TGTGCCAGCAGCCGAAGCGCAGGGTTATCCTACGAGCAGTACTTC. Translation gives CASSRSAGLSYEQYF. This sequence joins TRBV7-8 and TRBJ2-7, with TRBD1 as a possible D gene (5 bases). The V and J ends lost 5 bases and 1 base respectively, with 15 bases between them. Germline-derived CDR1 and CDR2 are SGHVS and FQNEAQ. The CDR3 is 15 residues long.

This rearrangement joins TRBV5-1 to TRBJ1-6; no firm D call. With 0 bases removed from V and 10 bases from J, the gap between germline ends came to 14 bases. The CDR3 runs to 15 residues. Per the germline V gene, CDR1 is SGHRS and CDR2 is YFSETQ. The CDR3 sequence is CASSLGQGANSPLHF. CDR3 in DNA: TGCGCCAGCAGCTTGGGGCAAGGAGCTAACTCACCCCTCCACTTT.

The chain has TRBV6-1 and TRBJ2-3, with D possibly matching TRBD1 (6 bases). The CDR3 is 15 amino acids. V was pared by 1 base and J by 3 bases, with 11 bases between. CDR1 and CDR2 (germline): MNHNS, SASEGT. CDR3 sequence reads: CASSEVTGRTDTQYF. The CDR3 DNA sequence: TGTGCCAGCAGTGAAGTTACAGGGAGAACAGATACGCAGTATTTT.

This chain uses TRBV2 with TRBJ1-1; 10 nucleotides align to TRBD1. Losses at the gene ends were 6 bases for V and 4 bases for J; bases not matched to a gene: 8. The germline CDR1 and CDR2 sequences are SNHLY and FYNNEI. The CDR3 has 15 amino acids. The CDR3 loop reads CASRGRDRGSTEAFF. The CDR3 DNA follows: TGTGCCAGCAGGGGGCGGGACAGGGGAAGCACTGAAGCTTTCTTT. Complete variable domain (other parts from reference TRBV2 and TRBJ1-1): EPEVTQTPSHQVTQMGQEVILRCVPISNHLYFYWYRQILGQKVEFLVSFYNNEISEKSEIFDDQFSVERPDGSNFTLKIRSTKLEDSAMYFCASRGRDRGSTEAFFGQGTRLTVV.

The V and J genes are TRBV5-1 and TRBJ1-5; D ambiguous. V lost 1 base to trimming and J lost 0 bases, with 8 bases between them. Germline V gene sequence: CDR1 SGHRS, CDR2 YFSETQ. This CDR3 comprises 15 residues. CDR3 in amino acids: CASSLSGSSNQPQHF. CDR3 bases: TGCGCCAGCAGCTTGTCCGGTAGTAGCAATCAGCCCCAGCATTTT. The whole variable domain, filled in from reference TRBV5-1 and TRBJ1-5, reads KAGVTQTPRYLIKTRGQQVTLSCSPISGHRSVSWYQQTPGQGLQFLFEYFSETQRNKGNFPGRFSGRQFSNSRSEMNVSTLELGDSALYLCASSLSGSSNQPQHFGDGTRLSIL.

CDR3 sequence: CASTIGITYNEQFF. CDR3 bases: TGTGCCAGTACAATCGGGATCACCTACAATGAGCAGTTCTTC. The V gene is TRBV19, the J gene TRBJ2-1; possibly TRBD2 for D (5 bases). Germline V gives CDR1 LNHDA, CDR2 SQIVND (reference sequence). V was shortened by 7 bases and J by 2 bases, with 12 bases between the two germline ends. CDR3 size: 14 residues.

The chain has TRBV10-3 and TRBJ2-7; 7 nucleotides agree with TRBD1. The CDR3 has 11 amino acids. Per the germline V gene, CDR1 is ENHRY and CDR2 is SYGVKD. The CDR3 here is CGTGTVYEQYF. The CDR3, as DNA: TGTGGGACCGGGACAGTCTACGAGCAGTACTTC.

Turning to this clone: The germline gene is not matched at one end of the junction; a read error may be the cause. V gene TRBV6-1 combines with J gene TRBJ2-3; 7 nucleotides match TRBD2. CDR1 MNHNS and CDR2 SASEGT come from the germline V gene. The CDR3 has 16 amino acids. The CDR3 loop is CASTEWGGVSTDTQYF. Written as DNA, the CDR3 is TGTGCCAGCACTGAATGGGGGGGGGTAAGCACAGATACGCAGTATTTT.

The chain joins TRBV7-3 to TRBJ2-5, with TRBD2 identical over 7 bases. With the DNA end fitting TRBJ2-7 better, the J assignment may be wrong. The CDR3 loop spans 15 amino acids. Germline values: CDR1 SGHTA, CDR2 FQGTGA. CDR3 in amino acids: CASSLTGEGYDEQYF. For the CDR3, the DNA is TGTGCCAGCAGCTTAACGGGGGAGGGTTATGACGAGCAGTACTTC.

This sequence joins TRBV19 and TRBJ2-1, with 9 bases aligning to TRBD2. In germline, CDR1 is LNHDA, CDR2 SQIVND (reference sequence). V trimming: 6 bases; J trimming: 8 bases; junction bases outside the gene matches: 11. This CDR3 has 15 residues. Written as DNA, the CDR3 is TGTGCCAGTAGCAAGGGGGCGGGAGGGTTCGATGAGCAGTTCTTC. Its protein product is CASSKGAGGFDEQFF.

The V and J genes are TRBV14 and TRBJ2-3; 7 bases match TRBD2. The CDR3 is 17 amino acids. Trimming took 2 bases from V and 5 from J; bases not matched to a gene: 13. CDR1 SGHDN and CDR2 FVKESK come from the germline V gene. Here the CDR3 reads CASSQPRDYNALDTQYF. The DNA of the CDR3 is TGTGCCAGCAGCCAACCGCGGGACTACAATGCTTTAGATACGCAGTATTTT. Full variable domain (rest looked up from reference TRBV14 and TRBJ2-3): EAGVTQFPSHSVIEKGQTVTLRCDPISGHDNLYWYRRVMGKEIKFLLHFVKESKQDESGMPNNRFLAERTGGTYSTLKVQPAELEDSGVYFCASSQPRDYNALDTQYFGPGTRLTVL.

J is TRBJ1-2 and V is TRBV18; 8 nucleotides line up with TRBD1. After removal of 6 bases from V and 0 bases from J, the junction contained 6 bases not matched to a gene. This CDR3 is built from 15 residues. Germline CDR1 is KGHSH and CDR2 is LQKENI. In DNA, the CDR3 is TGTGCCAGCTCGGTACAGGGGGAAACTAACTATGGCTACACCTTC. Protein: CASSVQGETNYGYTF. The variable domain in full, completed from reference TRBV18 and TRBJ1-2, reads NAGVMQNPRHLVRRRGQEARLRCSPMKGHSHVYWYRQLPEEGLKFMVYLQKENIIDESGMPKERFSAEFPKEGPSILRIQQVVRGDSAAYFCASSVQGETNYGYTFGSGTRLTVV.

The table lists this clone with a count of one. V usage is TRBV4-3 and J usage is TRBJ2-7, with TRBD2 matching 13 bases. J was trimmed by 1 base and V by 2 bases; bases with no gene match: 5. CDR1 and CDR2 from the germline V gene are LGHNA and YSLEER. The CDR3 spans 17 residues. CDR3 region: CASSQQTSGRSSYEQYF. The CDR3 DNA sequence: TGCGCCAGCAGCCAACAGACTAGCGGGAGGTCTTCCTACGAGCAGTACTTC.

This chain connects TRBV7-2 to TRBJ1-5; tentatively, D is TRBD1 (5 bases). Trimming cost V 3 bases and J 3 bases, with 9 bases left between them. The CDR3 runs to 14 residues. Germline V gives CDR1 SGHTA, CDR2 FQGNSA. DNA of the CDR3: TGTGCCAGCAGCTTTGACAGTCCCAATCAGCCCCAGCATTTT. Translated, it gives CASSFDSPNQPQHF.